The subject of this entry is one T cell receptor (beta chain). The antigen remains undetermined. This sample stems from a study of cytomegalovirus exposure and HLA in healthy donors. General study points: Analyses of presence/absence relied on an assumption of roughly uniform sequencing depth across donors. In a later analysis, donors in an Asian-associated ancestry cluster reportedly had fewer N-insertions in productive TCRs than the cohort mean.

The PCR had 60 Vbeta and 13 Jbeta primers. TCRdb's table, derived via immunoSEQ multiplex PCR, lists solely in-frame clones and lacks some. The repertoire shows roughly 200,000 clones; the top ten hold almost 6.5%. The V and J ends lost 0 bases and 5 bases, in that order; junction bases with no gene match: 12. Germline values: CDR1 MGHRA, CDR2 YSYEKL. The CDR3 is 18 amino acids. V usage is TRBV4-1 and J usage is TRBJ2-5; TRBD1 aligns across 10 bases. The TCR comes from a man under 40 in good health and CMV-seronegative. Specimen: PBMCs. Here the CDR3 reads CASSQDRGQGGAWETQYF. In DNA form, the CDR3 reads TGCGCCAGCAGCCAAGATCGTGGACAGGGGGGAGCTTGGGAGACCCAGTACTTC.